Listed below are T cell receptor beta chains from one sample, sequenced in a study of T cell changes during pregnancy in multiple sclerosis. Generated by immunoSEQ multiplex PCR, the TCRdb table keeps only in-frame clones and is missing some. The sample yields tens of thousands of clones, 90% to 95% seen once. This material consisted of CD8+ T cells from peripheral blood mononuclear cells, taken in the third trimester of pregnancy. These receptors were collected from a female donor with multiple sclerosis, enrolled in a pregnancy study. Both conserved end residues are part of each CDR3.

J gene: TRBJ2-5
V gene: TRBV15
CDR3 protein: CATEDQETQYF

J gene: TRBJ2-7
V gene: TRBV5-8
CDR3 protein: CASSSLDYEQYF

J gene: TRBJ2-3
V gene: TRBV27
CDR3 protein: CASRRTGGTDTQYF

J gene: TRBJ2-1
V gene: TRBV28
CDR3 protein: CASSTRTSGSLVNEQFF

J gene: TRBJ2-7
V gene: TRBV10-3
CDR3 protein: CAIMSGSYEQYF

J gene: TRBJ1-1
V gene: TRBV2
CDR3 protein: CASSEGQGNTEAFF

J gene: TRBJ1-1
V gene: TRBV27
CDR3 protein: CASSRLPQGFTEAFF

J gene: TRBJ2-7
V gene: TRBV28
CDR3 protein: CASSLPEGGGYIEQYF

J gene: TRBJ2-5
V gene: TRBV29-1
CDR3 protein: CSVTGQGVMETQYF

J gene: TRBJ2-7
V gene: TRBV5-5
CDR3 protein: CASSLMRGSSYEQYF

J gene: TRBJ2-7
V gene: TRBV7-2
CDR3 protein: CASSRTSGGAYEQYF

J gene: TRBJ1-1
V gene: TRBV2
CDR3 protein: CASSEEGAMAEAFF

J gene: TRBJ2-7
V gene: TRBV19
CDR3 protein: CASSLFGTGLYEQYF

J gene: TRBJ2-1
V gene: TRBV7-2
CDR3 protein: CASSLKDPLALEEQFF

J gene: TRBJ2-3
V gene: TRBV27
CDR3 protein: CASSRDTSTDTQYF

J gene: TRBJ2-7
V gene: TRBV7-9
CDR3 protein: CASSLEDRYEQYF

J gene: TRBJ1-4
V gene: TRBV7-9
CDR3 protein: CASILLPGQGLQEEKLFF

J gene: TRBJ1-1
V gene: TRBV27
CDR3 protein: CASSLGAEEAFF

J gene: TRBJ2-3
V gene: TRBV27
CDR3 protein: CASSIGPTRGDTQYF